In this sample, the clone carrying this T cell receptor beta chain turned up a few times. With 5 bases removed from V and 5 bases from J, the gap between germline ends came to 12 bases. The CDR3 has 13 amino acids. Germline CDR1 and CDR2: MGHRA and YSYEKL. The record originates from a study of cytomegalovirus exposure and HLA in healthy donors. Overall study: HLA-typed donors were the source of approximately 80 million unique TCRs, which an early data release held.

The primer mix had 60 Vbeta and 13 Jbeta primers. Method: immunoSEQ multiplex PCR; TCRdb's copy keeps in-frame clones and lacks some. The table has roughly 150,000 clones, 65% to 80% seen once. The sequence derives from a human donor in good health. The gene calls are TRBV4-1 and TRBJ2-5, with D possibly matching TRBD2 (5 bases). Sequencing was done on a sample of PBMCs. CDR3: CASSGGLAETQYF. The CDR3 bases are TGCGCCAGCAGCGGAGGACTGGCCGAGACCCAGTACTTC.